A single T cell receptor (beta chain) is shown here with its context. What it binds is unknown. This CDR3 is built from 15 residues. Germline CDR1 MNHNY, CDR2 SVGAGI (reference sequence). V lost 5 bases and J 0 bases, leaving 11 bases between the germline ends. The study ran its PCR with 60 Vbeta and 13 Jbeta primers. Here immunoSEQ multiplex PCR was the method, and the copy in TCRdb shows in-frame clones only, minus some. The repertoire holds 140,000 to 150,000 clones, with 70% as singletons. These data come from a study of cytomegalovirus exposure and HLA in healthy donors. Study-wide results and caveats: Being productive about 87% or about 30% of the time was typical of most TCR beta V segments in an earlier analysis. In a later analysis, compared with equally common non-associated chains, HLA-associated beta chains were more expanded. It was taken for granted in presence/absence analyses that sequencing depth across donors was roughly uniform. Under in vitro conditions, a few CMV-associated chains were confirmed as specific for CMV antigens.

The V and J genes are TRBV6-6 and TRBJ2-1, with TRBD2 as a possible D gene (6 bases). Sequencing used PBMCs. This receptor was obtained from a woman aged 60-75 years in good health and CMV-seropositive. The CDR3 here is CASSVAVSSYNEQFF. The DNA of the CDR3 is TGTGCCAGCAGTGTAGCGGTTAGCTCCTACAATGAGCAGTTCTTC.